This T cell receptor beta chain was sequenced for a study of T cell repertoires in ileal Crohn's disease. Study conclusions and caveats: Sorted CD8 T cells held more high-frequency clones than CD4.

This table comes from immunoSEQ multiplex PCR, and its TCRdb copy is limited to in-frame clones, with some not included. Of about 59,000 clones listed, less than 90% are singletons. The time point: neoterminal ileum biopsy at postoperative endoscopy, about 6 months after surgery. Points on this clone: Its antigen is not known.

This TCR derives from an adult with Crohn's disease. What was sequenced was ileal tissue.

The CDR3 coding sequence is TGTGCCTCCGACAGTTATGGCTACACCTTC. Translated: CASDSYGYTF. The chain joins TRBV30 to TRBJ1-2, with a tentative D call TRBD1 (5 bases). This CDR3 contains 10 residues. Deletions cut 7 bases from V and 5 bases from J, with 8 bases between. CDR1 and CDR2 from the germline V gene are GTSNPN and SVGIG (reference sequence).